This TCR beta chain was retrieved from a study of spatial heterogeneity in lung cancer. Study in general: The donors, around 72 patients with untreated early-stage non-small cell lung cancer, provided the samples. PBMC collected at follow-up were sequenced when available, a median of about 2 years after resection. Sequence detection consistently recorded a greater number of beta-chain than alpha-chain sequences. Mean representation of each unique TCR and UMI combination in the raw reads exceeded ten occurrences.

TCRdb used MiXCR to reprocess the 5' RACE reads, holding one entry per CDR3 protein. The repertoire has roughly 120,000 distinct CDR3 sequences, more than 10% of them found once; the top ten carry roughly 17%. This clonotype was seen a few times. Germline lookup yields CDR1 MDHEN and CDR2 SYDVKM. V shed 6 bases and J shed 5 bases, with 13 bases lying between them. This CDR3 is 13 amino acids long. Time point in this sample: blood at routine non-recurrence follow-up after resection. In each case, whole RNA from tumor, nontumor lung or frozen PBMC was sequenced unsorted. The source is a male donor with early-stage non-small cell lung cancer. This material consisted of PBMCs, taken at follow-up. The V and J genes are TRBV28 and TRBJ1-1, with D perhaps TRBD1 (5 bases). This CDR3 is CASSLGVWTEAFF. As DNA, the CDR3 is TGTGCCAGCAGCTTGGGGGTATGGACTGAAGCTTTCTTT. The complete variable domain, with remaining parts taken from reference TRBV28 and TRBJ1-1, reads DVKVTQSSRYLVKRTGEKVFLECVQDMDHENMFWYRQDPGLGLRLIYFSYDVKMKEKGDIPEGYSVSREKKERFSLILESASTNQTSMYLCASSLGVWTEAFFGQGTRLTVV.